The T cell receptor (beta chain) under discussion was sequenced for a study of T-cell reconstitution after alpha-beta-depleted transplantation in children. The CDR3 extends over 14 amino acids. Trimming took off 6 bases at V and 4 bases at J, with 15 bases between the two ends. Germline V gives CDR1 MGHDK, CDR2 SYGVNS. Library preparation (for TCRbeta) was performed with unique molecular identifiers. TCRdb redid the calling of the PCR reads with MiXCR, one entry per CDR3 protein. The table records 350,000 to 450,000 distinct CDR3 sequences, 13% of them present only once. The TCR originated in a human donor who donated a stem cell graft to a child with Fanconi anemia. The sample in question was PBMCs, obtained from the stem cell graft. The chain has TRBV25-1 and TRBJ1-2; D may be TRBD1 (6 bases). The CDR3 DNA is TGTGCCAGCAGGGAAACAGGGAGTAGCTATGGCTACACCTTC. Residues: CASRETGSSYGYTF.